This T cell receptor (beta chain) was retrieved from a study of cytomegalovirus exposure and HLA in healthy donors. Study-level points and caveats: The study assumed roughly uniform donor sequencing depth for presence/absence analyses.

Primers included in the PCR were 60 Vbeta and 13 Jbeta primers. The protocol was immunoSEQ multiplex PCR, while the TCRdb copy is restricted to in-frame clones and leaves out a portion. The table includes about 160,000 clones, about 88% detected once. Concerning this clone itself: Its cognate antigen is unknown.

Germline CDR1 is MNHNS and CDR2 is SASEGT. CDR3 length equals 14 residues. V shed 6 bases, J shed 5 bases, and the junction held 10 bases outside the gene matches. V is TRBV6-1 and J is TRBJ2-7, with 7 bases lining up with TRBD2. The specimen sequenced was PBMCs. This TCR was sampled from a woman under 30 in good health and CMV-seronegative. The CDR3 DNA is TGTGCCAGCAGGCCGGGAGGTAGAAGCGACGAGCAGTACTTC. This sequence encodes CASRPGGRSDEQYF.